Sequencing of this TCR beta chain was carried out in a study of blood T cell repertoires in COVID-19 (dated by TCRdb to the early 2020s). With regard to the full study: Samples covering the acute and convalescent phases of COVID-19 were provided by collaborators in the United States, Italy and Spain. A freely available public database, intended as a resource for researchers studying the immune response to SARS-CoV-2, is where the repertoires were released. Sample metadata almost always included a de-identified subject ID, COVID-19 status, age in years and sex. The material from the prospective study consisted of cDNA or gDNA derived from T cells, B-cell-depleted T cells, or PBMCs. HLA class I and class II types, where available, came from metadata supplied by the sample provider rather than from assay-based typing. Samples were obtained from the ongoing ImmuneRACE study (first 160 participants) and from about 1,300 subjects provided by 6 global collaborators. The dataset comprised deeply sampled blood TCRbeta repertoires from subjects exposed to, actively infected with, or recovered from COVID-19.

Each collaborating institution followed its own protocols to collect whole blood in K2EDTA tubes. Collaborator samples were shipped for TCRbeta analysis as frozen whole blood, isolated PBMCs, or DNA extracted from either sample type. Regarding this clone: It has no known antigen specificity. No base quality values were provided; no much bigger clone lies one nucleotide off.

Broad study findings and their caveats: The quantity of clinical and demographic metadata differed by source and by participant and was supplied without curation.

V gives up 0 bases and J gives up 4 bases, and the segment between their germline ends measures 11 bases. Looking up the germline V gene yields CDR1 SGHRS and CDR2 YFSETQ. CDR3 length: 14 amino acids, cysteine to phenylalanine. Only the CDR3 region is kept as DNA, spanning 42 bases read in frame from base 1. TCRbeta CDR3 regions were amplified from genomic DNA using the immunoSEQ Assay, a bias-controlled multiplex PCR. Per the source publication's procedure: The number of nucleated cells in each sample was estimated by amplification of reference gene primers within the assay. Sequence reads were collapsed and filtered to measure the absolute abundance of every unique TCRbeta CDR3 rearrangement. For each sample, productive Simpson clonality was calculated by taking the square root of Simpson's diversity index across productive rearrangements. What TCRdb holds here is the immuneACCESS table cut down to in-frame rearrangements. Part of the clones is not present; checked against another copy, under half of the missing clones reflect an unresolved V gene, and the others are unexplained. V, J and clone size were drawn from that table, and D and trimming were deduced from the DNA. Present in this sample are a few hundred thousand clones, approximately 90% of which were seen just once. Together, the top ten hold roughly 4.1% of the sample.

The source of this sequence is a man aged 45 to 65 with acute or convalescent COVID-19. Specimen: peripheral blood. This receptor chain uses TRBV5-1 and TRBJ2-7, with TRBD1 perhaps the D gene, on 5 matching bases. The CDR3: CASSLGGRAYEQYF. The nucleotide sequence is given as TGCGCCAGCAGCTTGGGTGGCAGGGCGTACGAGCAGTACTTC.